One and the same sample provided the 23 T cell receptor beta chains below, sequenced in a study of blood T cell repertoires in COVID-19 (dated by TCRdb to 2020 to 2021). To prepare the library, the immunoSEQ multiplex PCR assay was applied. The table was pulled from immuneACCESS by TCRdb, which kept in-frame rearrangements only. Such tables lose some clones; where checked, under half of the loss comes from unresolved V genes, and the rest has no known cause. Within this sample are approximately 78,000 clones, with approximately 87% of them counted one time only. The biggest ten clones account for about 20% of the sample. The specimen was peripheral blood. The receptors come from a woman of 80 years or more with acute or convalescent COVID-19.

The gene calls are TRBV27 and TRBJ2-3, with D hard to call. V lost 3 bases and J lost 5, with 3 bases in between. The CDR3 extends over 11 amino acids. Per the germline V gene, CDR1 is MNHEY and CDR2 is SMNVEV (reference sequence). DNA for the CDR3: TGTGCCAGCAGTTTCGGAGATACGCAGTATTTT. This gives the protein CASSFGDTQYF.

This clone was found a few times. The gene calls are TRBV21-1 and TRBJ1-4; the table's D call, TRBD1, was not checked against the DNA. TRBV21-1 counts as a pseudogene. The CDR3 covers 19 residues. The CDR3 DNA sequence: TGTGCCAGCAGCGGGCCCGGGACAGGGGTTGTCGCAACTAATGAAAAACTGTTTTTT. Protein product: CASSGPGTGVVATNEKLFF.

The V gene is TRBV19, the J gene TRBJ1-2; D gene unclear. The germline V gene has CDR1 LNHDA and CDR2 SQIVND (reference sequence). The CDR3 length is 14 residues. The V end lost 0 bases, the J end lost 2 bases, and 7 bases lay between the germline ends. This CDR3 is CASSIDAGNYGYTF. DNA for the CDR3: TGTGCCAGTAGTATAGATGCGGGAAACTATGGCTACACCTTC.

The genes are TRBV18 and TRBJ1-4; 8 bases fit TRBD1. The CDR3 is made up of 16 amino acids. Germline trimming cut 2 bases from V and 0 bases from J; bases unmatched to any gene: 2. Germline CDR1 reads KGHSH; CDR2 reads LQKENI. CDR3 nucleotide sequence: TGTGCCAGCTCACCAGGGACAGGTGCAACTAATGAAAAACTGTTTTTT. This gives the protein CASSPGTGATNEKLFF.

CDR3 protein: CANTGQGLGLTDTQYF. The CDR3 coding sequence is TGTGCCAACACGGGACAGGGTTTAGGCCTAACAGATACGCAGTATTTT. The chain carries TRBV5-8 and TRBJ2-3; 9 positions match TRBD1. Germline assignment: CDR1 SGHTS and CDR2 YDEGEE. V was pared by 9 bases and J by 3 bases, with 14 bases of the junction left unmatched. CDR3 length: 16 amino acids.

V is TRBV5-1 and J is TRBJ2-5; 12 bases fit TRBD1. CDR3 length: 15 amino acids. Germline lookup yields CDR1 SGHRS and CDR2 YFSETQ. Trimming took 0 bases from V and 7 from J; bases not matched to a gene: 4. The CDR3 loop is CASSLAGQGATTQYF. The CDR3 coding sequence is TGCGCCAGCAGCTTGGCGGGACAGGGGGCGACGACCCAGTACTTC.

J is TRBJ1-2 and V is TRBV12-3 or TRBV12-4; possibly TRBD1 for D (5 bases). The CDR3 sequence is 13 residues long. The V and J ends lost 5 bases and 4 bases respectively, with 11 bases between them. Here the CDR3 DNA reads TGTGCCAGCAGTCGAGGAAGGGGCTATGGCTACACCTTC. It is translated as CASSRGRGYGYTF.

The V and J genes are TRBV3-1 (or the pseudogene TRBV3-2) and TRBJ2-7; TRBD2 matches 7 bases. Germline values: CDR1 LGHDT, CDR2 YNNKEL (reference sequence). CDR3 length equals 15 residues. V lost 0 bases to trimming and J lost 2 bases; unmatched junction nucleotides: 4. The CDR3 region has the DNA TGTGCCAGCAGCCAAGATTTGACTAGCCCCTACGAGCAGTACTTC. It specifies CASSQDLTSPYEQYF.

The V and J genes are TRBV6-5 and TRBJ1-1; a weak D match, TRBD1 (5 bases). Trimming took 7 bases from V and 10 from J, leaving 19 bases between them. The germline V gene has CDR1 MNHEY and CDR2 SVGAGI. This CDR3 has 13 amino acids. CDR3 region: CASTTGEGIGAFF. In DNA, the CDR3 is TGTGCCAGCACCACGGGGGAGGGGATAGGAGCTTTCTTT.

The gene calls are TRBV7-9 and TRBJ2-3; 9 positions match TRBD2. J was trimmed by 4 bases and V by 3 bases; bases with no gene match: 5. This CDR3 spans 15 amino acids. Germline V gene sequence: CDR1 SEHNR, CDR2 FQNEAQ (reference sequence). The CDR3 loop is CASSFLAGEADTQYF. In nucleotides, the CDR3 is TGTGCCAGCAGCTTCTTAGCGGGAGAGGCAGATACGCAGTATTTT.

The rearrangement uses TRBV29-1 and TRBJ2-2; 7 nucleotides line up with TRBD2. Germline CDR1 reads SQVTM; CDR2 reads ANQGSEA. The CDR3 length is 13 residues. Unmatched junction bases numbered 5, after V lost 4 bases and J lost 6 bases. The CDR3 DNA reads TGCAGCGTTGGACGTGCGGGAGCCGGGGAGCTGTTTTTT. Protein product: CSVGRAGAGELFF.

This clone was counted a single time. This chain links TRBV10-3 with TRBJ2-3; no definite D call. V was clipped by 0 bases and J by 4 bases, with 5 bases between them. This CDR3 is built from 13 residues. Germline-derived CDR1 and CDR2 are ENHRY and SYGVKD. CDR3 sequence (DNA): TGTGCCATCAGTGAGTCCCCGTCAGATACGCAGTATTTT. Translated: CAISESPSDTQYF.

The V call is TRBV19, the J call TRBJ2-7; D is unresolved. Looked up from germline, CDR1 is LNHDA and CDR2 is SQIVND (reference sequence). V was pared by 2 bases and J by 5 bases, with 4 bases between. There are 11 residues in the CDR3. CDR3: CASSISNEQYF. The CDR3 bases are TGTGCCAGTAGTATATCCAACGAGCAGTACTTC. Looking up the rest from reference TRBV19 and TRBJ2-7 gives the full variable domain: DGGITQSPKYLFRKEGQNVTLSCEQNLNHDAMYWYRQDPGQGLRLIYYSQIVNDFQKGDIAEGYSVSREKKESFPLTVTSAQKNPTAFYLCASSISNEQYFGPGTRLTVT.

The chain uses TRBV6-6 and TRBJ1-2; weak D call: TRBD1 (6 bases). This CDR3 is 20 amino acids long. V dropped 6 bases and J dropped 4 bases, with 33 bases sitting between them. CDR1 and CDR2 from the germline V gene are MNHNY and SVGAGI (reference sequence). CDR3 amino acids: CASSLRGHDLSLGQLYGYTF. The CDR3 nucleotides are TGTGCCAGCAGCCTCCGGGGACATGACTTATCCCTAGGGCAACTCTATGGCTACACCTTC.

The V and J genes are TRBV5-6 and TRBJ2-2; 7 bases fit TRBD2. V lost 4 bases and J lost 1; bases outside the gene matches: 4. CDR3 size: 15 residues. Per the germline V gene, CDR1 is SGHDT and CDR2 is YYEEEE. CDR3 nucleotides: TGTGCCAGCAGCGAAGGACTAGGGAACACCGGGGAGCTGTTTTTT. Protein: CASSEGLGNTGELFF.

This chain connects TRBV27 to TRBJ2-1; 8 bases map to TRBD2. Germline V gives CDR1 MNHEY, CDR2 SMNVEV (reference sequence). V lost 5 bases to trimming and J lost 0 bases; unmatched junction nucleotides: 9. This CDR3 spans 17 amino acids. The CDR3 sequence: CASSPRIAGISYNEQFF. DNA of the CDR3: TGTGCCAGCAGTCCTCGGATAGCGGGAATCTCCTACAATGAGCAGTTCTTC.

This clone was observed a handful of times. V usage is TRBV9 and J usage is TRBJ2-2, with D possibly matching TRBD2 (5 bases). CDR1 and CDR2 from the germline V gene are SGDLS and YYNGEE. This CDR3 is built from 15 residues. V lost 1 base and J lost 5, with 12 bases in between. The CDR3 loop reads CASSVRGSQTGELFF. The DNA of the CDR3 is TGTGCCAGCAGCGTAAGAGGGAGTCAGACCGGGGAGCTGTTTTTT.

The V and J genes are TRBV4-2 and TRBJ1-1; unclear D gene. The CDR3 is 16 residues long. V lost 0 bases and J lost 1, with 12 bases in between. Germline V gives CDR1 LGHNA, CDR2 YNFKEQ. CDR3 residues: CASSQDLAASNTEAFF. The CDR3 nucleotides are TGTGCCAGCAGCCAAGATTTGGCGGCTTCGAACACTGAAGCTTTCTTT.

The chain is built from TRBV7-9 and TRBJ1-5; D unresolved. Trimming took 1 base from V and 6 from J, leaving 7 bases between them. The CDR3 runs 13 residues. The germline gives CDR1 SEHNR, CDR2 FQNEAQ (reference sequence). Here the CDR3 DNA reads TGTGCCAGCAGCTTAGAAGGGAGTCAGCCCCAGCATTTT. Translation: CASSLEGSQPQHF.

The CDR3 DNA sequence: TGTGCCAGCAGCTCCATATGGAACGGGGGGAACACTGAAGCTTTCTTT. Protein sequence: CASSSIWNGGNTEAFF. The chain has TRBV5-6 and TRBJ1-1, with D perhaps matching TRBD1 (5 bases). The V gene lost 3 bases and the J gene lost 1 base, with 16 bases spanning the gap. CDR3 size: 16 residues. Germline CDR1 and CDR2: SGHDT and YYEEEE.

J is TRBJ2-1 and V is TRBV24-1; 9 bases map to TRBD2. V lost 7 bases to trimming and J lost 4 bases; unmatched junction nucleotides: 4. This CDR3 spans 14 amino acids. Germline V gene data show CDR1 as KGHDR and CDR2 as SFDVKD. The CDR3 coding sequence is TGTGCCACCAGCGCGGGGGGGCTTTACAATGAGCAGTTCTTC. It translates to CATSAGGLYNEQFF.

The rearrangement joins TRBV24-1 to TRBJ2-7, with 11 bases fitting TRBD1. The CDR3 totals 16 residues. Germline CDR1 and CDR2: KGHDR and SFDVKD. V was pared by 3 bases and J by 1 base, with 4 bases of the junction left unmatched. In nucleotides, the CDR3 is TGTGCCACCAGTGATGCGGGACAGGGGGATTCCTACGAGCAGTACTTC. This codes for CATSDAGQGDSYEQYF.

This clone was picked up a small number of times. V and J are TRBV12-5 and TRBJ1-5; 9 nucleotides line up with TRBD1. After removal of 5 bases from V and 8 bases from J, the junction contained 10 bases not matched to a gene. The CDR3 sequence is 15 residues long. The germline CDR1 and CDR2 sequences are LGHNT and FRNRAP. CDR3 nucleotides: TGTGCTAGTGGTCCGGTAACAGGGGGCGGAGAGCCCCAGCATTTT. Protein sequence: CASGPVTGGGEPQHF. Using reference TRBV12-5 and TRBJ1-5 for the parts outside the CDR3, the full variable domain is DARVTQTPRHKVTEMGQEVTMRCQPILGHNTVFWYRQTMMQGLELLAYFRNRAPLDDSGMPKDRFSAEMPDATLATLKIQPSEPRDSAVYFCASGPVTGGGEPQHFGDGTRLSIL.